These T cell receptor beta chains were read from a single sample in a study of cytomegalovirus exposure and HLA in healthy donors. Clones were read by immunoSEQ multiplex PCR, and TCRdb kept only the in-frame ones, dropping some. This table holds about 270,000 clones, 86% found once. The specimen sequenced was PBMCs. All receptors come from a woman aged 18-35 years in good health and CMV-seronegative. Each CDR3 is given with its conserved first and last residue. The D gene is left open where the match is weak. Clone size is not always given. Where it is, it says once, few, many or a class for expanded clones.

TRBV5-1	TRBJ2-7	once	NA	CASSANIEQYF	TGCGCCAGCAGCGCAAACATCGAGCAGTACTTC
TRBV6-5	TRBJ1-4	NA	NA	CASSSGRGGEKLFF	TGTGCCAGCAGTTCCGGCAGGGGTGGCGAAAAACTGTTTTTT
TRBV9	TRBJ2-7	once	NA	CASSPQTGRVVYEQYF	TGTGCCAGCAGCCCGCAAACAGGGCGAGTCGTCTACGAGCAGTACTTC
TRBV7-3	TRBJ2-3	NA	TRBD2	CASSLAGGPADTQYF	TGTGCCAGCAGCTTAGCGGGGGGGCCGGCAGATACGCAGTATTTT
TRBV2	TRBJ2-5	NA	TRBD2	CASSQRTSGQETQYF	TGTGCCAGCAGCCAGCGGACTAGCGGCCAAGAGACCCAGTACTTC
TRBV19	TRBJ2-1	NA	TRBD2	CASSSSGLNEQFF	TGTGCCAGTAGTTCTAGCGGACTCAATGAGCAGTTCTTC
TRBV5-6	TRBJ2-2	once	TRBD1	CASSLGQGVGELFF	TGTGCCAGCAGCTTGGGACAGGGCGTCGGGGAGCTGTTTTTT
TRBV18	TRBJ1-2	NA	TRBD1	CASSTMQGVNYGYTF	TGTGCCAGCTCTACAATGCAGGGGGTTAACTATGGCTACACCTTC
TRBV2	TRBJ2-1	NA	TRBD1	CASSDDRDNEQFF	TGTGCCAGCAGTGACGACAGGGACAATGAGCAGTTCTTC
TRBV28	TRBJ1-1	few	NA	CASSPPQGSTEAFF	TGTGCCAGCAGTCCTCCCCAAGGGAGCACTGAAGCTTTCTTT
TRBV19	TRBJ1-2	NA	TRBD1	CASSIKQGHNYGYTF	TGTGCCAGTAGTATTAAACAGGGGCATAACTATGGCTACACCTTC
TRBV2	TRBJ1-2	NA	NA	CASSRGDGYTF	TGTGCCAGCAGCAGGGGAGACGGCTACACCTTC
TRBV5-1	TRBJ1-4	NA	TRBD1	CASSLGTGANEKLFF	TGCGCCAGCAGCTTGGGGACAGGAGCAAATGAAAAACTGTTTTTT
TRBV4-3	TRBJ1-4	NA	TRBD1	CASSQEGDRGAATNEKLFF	TGCGCCAGCAGCCAAGAGGGAGACAGGGGAGCCGCAACTAATGAAAAACTGTTTTTT
TRBV5-1	TRBJ1-2	few	TRBD1	CASSSSNRGYGYTF	TGCGCCAGCAGCTCTTCGAACAGGGGCTATGGCTACACCTTC
TRBV27	TRBJ1-3	NA	TRBD1	CASRMTGTGNTIYF	TGTGCCAGCAGGATGACAGGGACTGGAAACACCATATATTTT
TRBV25-1	TRBJ1-1	NA	TRBD1	CATEMTGAPGAFF	TGTGCCACCGAGATGACAGGGGCCCCCGGGGCTTTCTTT
TRBV10-1	TRBJ2-1	NA	NA	CASSDREYNEQFF	TGCGCCAGCAGTGACCGCGAATACAATGAGCAGTTCTTC
TRBV6-1	TRBJ2-7	NA	NA	CASSVAAGGHSYEQYF	TGTGCCAGCAGTGTCGCAGCGGGCGGGCACTCCTACGAGCAGTACTTC
TRBV9	TRBJ2-1	NA	TRBD2	CASSFRIELAEAYNEQFF	TGTGCCAGCAGCTTCCGTATAGAGCTAGCGGAAGCCTACAATGAGCAGTTCTTC
TRBV30	TRBJ2-5	once	NA	CAWSVGRGQETQYF	TGTGCCTGGAGTGTAGGTAGGGGCCAAGAGACCCAGTACTTC
TRBV2	TRBJ1-1	once	NA	CASSDSRNTEAFF	TGTGCCAGCAGTGACTCCAGGAACACTGAAGCTTTCTTT
TRBV2	TRBJ2-7	few	NA	CASSYYREQYF	TGTGCCAGCAGTTATTACAGGGAGCAGTACTTC